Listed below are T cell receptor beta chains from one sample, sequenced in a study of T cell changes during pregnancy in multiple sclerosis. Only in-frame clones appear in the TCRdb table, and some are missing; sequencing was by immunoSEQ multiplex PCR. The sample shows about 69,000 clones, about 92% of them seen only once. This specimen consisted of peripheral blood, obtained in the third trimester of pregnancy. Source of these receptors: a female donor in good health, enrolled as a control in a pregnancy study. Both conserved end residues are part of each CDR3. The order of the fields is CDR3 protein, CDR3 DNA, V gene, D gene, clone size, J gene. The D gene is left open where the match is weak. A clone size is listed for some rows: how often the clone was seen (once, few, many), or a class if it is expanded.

CDR3aa: CASSLEPAAEQYF
CDR3nt: TGTGCTAGCAGCTTAGAACCGGCGGCCGAGCAGTACTTC
v_gene: TRBV7-7
d_gene: -
abundance: -
j_gene: TRBJ2-7

CDR3aa: CASSQVVAGGNTGELFF
CDR3nt: TGCGCCAGCAGCCAGGTGGTAGCGGGGGGAAACACCGGGGAGCTGTTTTTT
v_gene: TRBV4-1
d_gene: TRBD2
abundance: -
j_gene: TRBJ2-2

CDR3aa: CASSVAPGQAIEQFF
CDR3nt: TGTGCCAGCAGCGTGGCCCCGGGACAGGCTATTGAGCAGTTCTTC
v_gene: TRBV9
d_gene: TRBD1
abundance: -
j_gene: TRBJ2-1

CDR3aa: CASTTQANSGNTIYF
CDR3nt: TGTGCCAGCACCACACAGGCCAACTCTGGAAACACCATATATTTT
v_gene: TRBV6-1
d_gene: -
abundance: -
j_gene: TRBJ1-3

CDR3aa: CASSQVRLAERYNEQFF
CDR3nt: TGTGCCAGCAGCCAAGTAAGGCTAGCGGAACGCTACAATGAGCAGTTCTTC
v_gene: TRBV4-2
d_gene: TRBD2
abundance: -
j_gene: TRBJ2-1

CDR3aa: CASSVGPAGLAFF
CDR3nt: TGTGCCAGCAGCGTAGGTCCAGCAGGGTTAGCTTTCTTT
v_gene: TRBV9
d_gene: -
abundance: -
j_gene: TRBJ1-1

CDR3aa: CASSLGGFSTDTQYF
CDR3nt: TGTGCCAGCAGCCTAGGGGGCTTTAGCACAGATACGCAGTATTTT
v_gene: TRBV9
d_gene: TRBD1
abundance: -
j_gene: TRBJ2-3

CDR3aa: CASSPRGFQPQHF
CDR3nt: TGTGCCAGCAGCCCAAGGGGGTTTCAGCCCCAGCATTTT
v_gene: TRBV7-8
d_gene: -
abundance: -
j_gene: TRBJ1-5

CDR3aa: CGLRRGAGELFF
CDR3nt: TGTGGACTACGGCGAGGCGCCGGGGAGCTGTTTTTT
v_gene: TRBV30
d_gene: -
abundance: few
j_gene: TRBJ2-2

CDR3aa: CASKEGTHHRTGELFF
CDR3nt: TGTGCCAGCAAGGAGGGAACCCACCATCGAACTGGGGAGCTGTTTTTT
v_gene: TRBV2
d_gene: -
abundance: once
j_gene: TRBJ2-2

CDR3aa: CATSLGTGVLYEQYF
CDR3nt: TGTGCCACCAGTCTAGGGACAGGGGTCCTCTACGAGCAGTACTTC
v_gene: TRBV15
d_gene: TRBD1
abundance: few
j_gene: TRBJ2-7

CDR3aa: CASSISGTGELFF
CDR3nt: TGCGCCAGCAGCATATCCGGGACCGGGGAGCTGTTTTTT
v_gene: TRBV4-1
d_gene: -
abundance: -
j_gene: TRBJ2-2

CDR3aa: CASSQDTSYEQYF
CDR3nt: TGCGCCAGCAGCCAAGACACATCCTACGAGCAGTACTTC
v_gene: TRBV4-3
d_gene: -
abundance: -
j_gene: TRBJ2-7

CDR3aa: CASSITGYTQPQHF
CDR3nt: TGTGCCAGTAGTATAACGGGGTATACTCAGCCCCAGCATTTT
v_gene: TRBV19
d_gene: -
abundance: -
j_gene: TRBJ1-5

CDR3aa: CASSDSVKYNSPLHF
CDR3nt: TGTGCTTCTTCGGACAGTGTTAAATATAATTCACCCCTCCACTTT
v_gene: TRBV19
d_gene: -
abundance: -
j_gene: TRBJ1-6

CDR3aa: CASSLQGSEQYF
CDR3nt: TGTGCCAGCAGCTTACAGGGGAGCGAGCAGTACTTC
v_gene: TRBV5-6
d_gene: TRBD1
abundance: -
j_gene: TRBJ2-7

CDR3aa: CASSQSRTGDEKLFF
CDR3nt: TGCGCCAGCAGTCAATCGAGGACAGGGGATGAAAAACTGTTTTTT
v_gene: TRBV23-1
d_gene: TRBD1
abundance: -
j_gene: TRBJ1-4

CDR3aa: CASSLAPGFYEQYF
CDR3nt: TGCGCCAGCAGCTTGGCCCCAGGGTTCTACGAGCAGTACTTC
v_gene: TRBV5-1
d_gene: -
abundance: -
j_gene: TRBJ2-7

CDR3aa: CASSAWDSYEQYF
CDR3nt: TGTGCCAGTAGTGCCTGGGACAGCTACGAGCAGTACTTC
v_gene: TRBV19
d_gene: TRBD1
abundance: -
j_gene: TRBJ2-7

CDR3aa: CASSLLQGYNSPLHF
CDR3nt: TGTGCCAGCAGCCTCCTACAGGGCTATAATTCACCCCTCCACTTT
v_gene: TRBV9
d_gene: -
abundance: -
j_gene: TRBJ1-6

CDR3aa: CASSPDRSSYGYTF
CDR3nt: TGTGCCAGCAGTCCCGACAGGTCGAGCTATGGCTACACCTTC
v_gene: TRBV2
d_gene: -
abundance: -
j_gene: TRBJ1-2

CDR3aa: CASSPRRLAGGVHEQYF
CDR3nt: TGTGCCAGTAGTCCCCGTAGACTAGCGGGGGGCGTTCACGAGCAGTACTTC
v_gene: TRBV19
d_gene: TRBD2
abundance: -
j_gene: TRBJ2-7

CDR3aa: CASSRDRGRYEQYF
CDR3nt: TGTGCCAGCAGCCGGGACAGGGGGCGGTACGAGCAGTACTTC
v_gene: TRBV2
d_gene: TRBD1
abundance: -
j_gene: TRBJ2-7

CDR3aa: CASSLVDRQGAAFF
CDR3nt: TGTGCCAGCAGCTTAGTTGACCGACAGGGGGCCGCTTTCTTT
v_gene: TRBV7-8
d_gene: TRBD1
abundance: -
j_gene: TRBJ1-1

CDR3aa: CASRLPGGGSTEAFF
CDR3nt: TGTGCCAGCAGGCTACCCGGGGGGGGAAGTACTGAAGCTTTCTTT
v_gene: TRBV28
d_gene: -
abundance: -
j_gene: TRBJ1-1

CDR3aa: CASSYSTGSYNEQFF
CDR3nt: TGTGCCAGCAGTTACTCGACAGGCTCCTACAATGAGCAGTTCTTC
v_gene: TRBV6-6
d_gene: -
abundance: -
j_gene: TRBJ2-1

CDR3aa: CASRLADSSYEQYF
CDR3nt: TGTGCCAGTAGACTAGCGGATAGCTCCTACGAGCAGTACTTC
v_gene: TRBV19
d_gene: TRBD2
abundance: -
j_gene: TRBJ2-7

CDR3aa: CASSPTTGINSPLHF
CDR3nt: TGTGCCAGCAGCCCCACGACAGGGATTAATTCACCCCTCCACTTT
v_gene: TRBV7-8
d_gene: TRBD1
abundance: -
j_gene: TRBJ1-6

CDR3aa: CASSPQLRNTEAFF
CDR3nt: TGTGCCAGCAGCCCTCAACTTCGTAACACTGAAGCTTTCTTT
v_gene: TRBV9
d_gene: -
abundance: -
j_gene: TRBJ1-1

CDR3aa: CASSKWSGAYNEQFF
CDR3nt: TGTGCCAGTAGTAAGTGGAGCGGGGCTTACAATGAGCAGTTCTTC
v_gene: TRBV19
d_gene: TRBD2
abundance: -
j_gene: TRBJ2-1

CDR3aa: CAATRGLWYGYTF
CDR3nt: TGTGCCGCAACCAGGGGCCTTTGGTATGGCTACACCTTC
v_gene: TRBV19
d_gene: -
abundance: -
j_gene: TRBJ1-2

CDR3aa: CASSVGGTGAGELFF
CDR3nt: TGTGCCAGCAGCGTAGGTGGGACTGGCGCCGGGGAGCTGTTTTTT
v_gene: TRBV9
d_gene: -
abundance: -
j_gene: TRBJ2-2

CDR3aa: CASSPSGASGGGDTQYF
CDR3nt: TGCGCCAGCAGCCCTTCCGGGGCTAGCGGGGGGGGAGATACGCAGTATTTT
v_gene: TRBV4-1
d_gene: TRBD2
abundance: -
j_gene: TRBJ2-3